The 19 T cell receptor beta chains given below trace back to one sample, sequenced in a study of long-term antiretroviral therapy in people with HIV. The authors ran the immunoSEQ assay, v3.0, at survey level. Only in-frame clones appear in the TCRdb table, and some are missing; sequencing was by immunoSEQ multiplex PCR. This sample carries under 25,000 clones, about 74% of them seen once, and the ten largest clones take 8.5% to 9.5%. Sequenced here: unsorted PBMCs, sampled 0.5 years before starting antiretroviral therapy. The receptors were gathered from a young man with HIV.

The chain couples TRBV9 to TRBJ2-2; 8 bases map to TRBD1. The CDR3 loop spans 17 amino acids. Trimming took 0 bases from V and 5 from J; bases not matched to a gene: 9. Germline CDR1 is SGDLS and CDR2 is YYNGEE. The CDR3 sequence is CASSVEERTGRTGELFF. DNA for the CDR3: TGTGCCAGCAGCGTAGAGGAGAGGACAGGGCGGACCGGGGAGCTGTTTTTT.

This clone has just a few counts. The chain recombines TRBV27 with TRBJ2-7; TRBD2 matches 8 bases. Per germline, CDR1 MNHEY and CDR2 SMNVEV (reference sequence). The CDR3 contains 14 residues. Trimming removed 5 bases from V and 2 bases from J; junction bases left unmatched: 5. CDR3 in amino acids: CASSPAGVPYEQYF. The CDR3 bases are TGTGCCAGCAGTCCAGCGGGAGTGCCCTACGAGCAGTACTTC.

The table lists this clone with a few counts. The chain links TRBV23-1 to TRBJ1-6; D gene unclear. TRBV23-1 is annotated as an ORF whose role is uncertain. The CDR3 runs 17 residues. V was clipped by 0 bases and J by 9 bases, with 18 bases between them. The DNA of the CDR3 is TGCGCCAGCAGTCAATCGGGCGGCAGCCCCGCTAGTTCACCCCTCCACTTT. Translation: CASSQSGGSPASSPLHF.

V usage is TRBV11-1 and J usage is TRBJ2-7; D uncertain. Trimming took off 1 base at V and 0 bases at J, with 19 bases between the two ends. CDR3 length: 18 residues. The germline V gene encodes CDR1 SGHAT and CDR2 FQDESV (reference sequence). The CDR3 is CASSLGIFGRSSSYEQYF. The CDR3, as DNA: TGTGCCAGCAGCTTAGGTATTTTTGGCAGATCCAGCTCCTACGAGCAGTACTTC.

This sequence joins TRBV29-1 and TRBJ2-2, with unresolved D. This CDR3 is 13 amino acids long. The V gene lost 6 bases and the J gene lost 0 bases, with 8 bases spanning the gap. Looked up from germline, CDR1 is SQVTM and CDR2 is ANQGSEA. CDR3: CSVQHTNTGELFF. In nucleotides, the CDR3 is TGCAGCGTGCAGCACACGAACACCGGGGAGCTGTTTTTT.

The table lists this clone with a few counts. The V gene is TRBV2, the J gene TRBJ1-2; 10 positions agree with TRBD1. Germline lookup yields CDR1 SNHLY and CDR2 FYNNEI. The CDR3 length is 15 residues. V gave up 7 bases and J gave up 6 bases; unmatched junction bases: 11. For the CDR3, the DNA is TGTGCCAGCAAGGAGACAGGGGGCGCAGTGGATGGCTACACCTTC. Its translation: CASKETGGAVDGYTF. The complete variable domain, with remaining parts taken from reference TRBV2 and TRBJ1-2, reads EPEVTQTPSHQVTQMGQEVILRCVPISNHLYFYWYRQILGQKVEFLVSFYNNEISEKSEIFDDQFSVERPDGSNFTLKIRSTKLEDSAMYFCASKETGGAVDGYTFGSGTRLTVV.

The rearrangement uses TRBV27 and TRBJ1-1, with 7 bases aligning to TRBD1. This CDR3 contains 19 residues. Germline-derived CDR1 and CDR2 are MNHEY and SMNVEV (reference sequence). V shed 5 bases and J 3 bases; nucleotides not matched to a gene: 21. The CDR3 reads CASSTTGWEVAPGDTEAFF. The CDR3 DNA reads as TGTGCCAGCAGTACGACAGGGTGGGAGGTTGCGCCAGGGGACACTGAAGCTTTCTTT.

Here the CDR3 reads CASSYLRGAHNEQFF. The CDR3 DNA reads TGTGCCAGCAGTTACCTGCGGGGGGCCCACAATGAGCAGTTCTTC. The rearrangement links TRBV6-6 to TRBJ2-1, with TRBD2 matching 8 bases. The ends lost 2 bases at V and 5 bases at J; junction bases unmatched: 5. The germline CDR1 and CDR2 sequences are MNHNY and SVGAGI (reference sequence). CDR3 size: 15 residues.

The CDR3 DNA follows: TGTGCCAGCAGTTTAGGACTCTCTAGCACAGATACGCAGTATTTT. It codes for CASSLGLSSTDTQYF. The chain uses TRBV6-5 and TRBJ2-3; a weak D match, TRBD2 (5 bases). CDR3 length equals 15 residues. Trimming shortened V by 4 bases and J by 0 bases, and 11 bases separated the two germline ends. The germline gives CDR1 MNHEY, CDR2 SVGAGI.

V gene TRBV18 combines with J gene TRBJ1-1; 8 nucleotides line up with TRBD1. Germline V CDR1 and CDR2: KGHSH, LQKENI. This CDR3 has 15 amino acids. Trimming removed 2 bases from V and 1 base from J; junction bases left unmatched: 3. The CDR3 is CASSPSGGRNTEAFF. As DNA, the CDR3 is TGTGCCAGCTCACCATCAGGGGGCAGGAACACTGAAGCTTTCTTT.

The genes are TRBV9 and TRBJ2-3; 14 bases align to TRBD2. Germline V gene lookup returns CDR1 SGDLS and CDR2 YYNGEE. V gave up 7 bases and J gave up 5 bases; unmatched junction bases: 6. This CDR3 region has 15 residues. CDR3 amino acids: CASGGTSGRIDTQYF. CDR3 nucleotides: TGTGCCAGCGGGGGGACTAGCGGGAGAATAGATACGCAGTATTTT.

V usage is TRBV4-2 and J usage is TRBJ1-1, with D unresolved. CDR3 length: 13 residues. The V and J ends lost 4 bases and 4 bases respectively, with 10 bases between them. Germline values: CDR1 LGHNA, CDR2 YNFKEQ. CDR3 nucleotide sequence: TGTGCCAGCAGCCCGATGGACGCCACTGAAGCTTTCTTT. It encodes CASSPMDATEAFF.

This chain connects TRBV5-1 to TRBJ2-3; possible D gene TRBD2, 6 bases. CDR1 is SGHRS and CDR2 is YFSETQ in the germline V gene. The CDR3 runs to 16 residues. V was cut by 4 bases and J by 4 bases, with 19 bases left in between. Here the CDR3 reads CASSAGSVVRPDTQYF. CDR3 DNA sequence: TGCGCCAGCAGCGCGGGATCGGTAGTCAGGCCAGATACGCAGTATTTT. The full variable domain, its missing parts supplied by reference TRBV5-1 and TRBJ2-3, is KAGVTQTPRYLIKTRGQQVTLSCSPISGHRSVSWYQQTPGQGLQFLFEYFSETQRNKGNFPGRFSGRQFSNSRSEMNVSTLELGDSALYLCASSAGSVVRPDTQYFGPGTRLTVL.

The rearrangement links TRBV21-1 to TRBJ1-1; whether TRBD1, the table's D call, matches the DNA was not checked. TRBV21-1 counts as a pseudogene. The CDR3 extends over 17 amino acids. The CDR3 DNA reads TGTGCCAGCAGCAAAGAAAAGGACAGCCAAGTCGGGGCTGAAGCTTTCTTT. It specifies CASSKEKDSQVGAEAFF.

This clone was counted a few times. The chain recombines TRBV25-1 with TRBJ1-2; D call uncertain. The CDR3 loop spans 13 amino acids. Germline V gives CDR1 MGHDK, CDR2 SYGVNS. V lost 1 base to trimming and J lost 7 bases, with 10 bases between them. The CDR3 DNA sequence: TGTGCCAGCAGTGAATGGCCCCGAAGTGGCTACACCTTC. Its protein product is CASSEWPRSGYTF.

CDR3 protein: CASSADRGTGELFF. DNA of the CDR3: TGTGCCAGCAGCGCCGACAGGGGGACCGGGGAGCTGTTTTTT. This sequence joins TRBV7-2 and TRBJ2-2, with 9 bases fitting TRBD1. V trimming: 5 bases; J trimming: 5 bases; junction bases outside the gene matches: 3. Germline values: CDR1 SGHTA, CDR2 FQGNSA. The CDR3 is 14 residues long.

This clone was recorded a few times. The gene calls are TRBV27 and TRBJ1-1; no clear D gene. The germline gives CDR1 MNHEY, CDR2 SMNVEV (reference sequence). The germline V and J ends were trimmed by 2 bases and 6 bases, with 10 bases remaining between them. The CDR3 extends over 13 amino acids. The CDR3 loop is CASSLSSRAEAFF. CDR3 nucleotides: TGTGCCAGCAGTTTAAGTAGTAGAGCTGAAGCTTTCTTT.

This clone occurred once. The chain joins TRBV6-1 to TRBJ1-1; D might be TRBD1 (6 bases). CDR3 length: 18 amino acids. Germline V gene lookup returns CDR1 MNHNS and CDR2 SASEGT. The germline V and J ends were trimmed by 0 bases and 10 bases, with 27 bases remaining between them. In DNA form, the CDR3 reads TGTGCCAGCAGTGAAGCGCGGTCAGGGGACGGGAGGGGGACGGGAGCTTTCTTT. It translates to CASSEARSGDGRGTGAFF.

CDR3 bases: TGTGCCAGCAGCTTAGCAAGGGGGGACTCCTACGAGCAGTACTTC. Translating gives CASSLARGDSYEQYF. The genes are TRBV7-9 and TRBJ2-7; D may correspond to TRBD1 or TRBD2 (6 bases each). The V end was cut by 0 bases, the J end by 0 bases, with 9 bases between. CDR3 length: 15 residues. The V gene's germline CDR1 is SEHNR and CDR2 FQNEAQ (reference sequence).